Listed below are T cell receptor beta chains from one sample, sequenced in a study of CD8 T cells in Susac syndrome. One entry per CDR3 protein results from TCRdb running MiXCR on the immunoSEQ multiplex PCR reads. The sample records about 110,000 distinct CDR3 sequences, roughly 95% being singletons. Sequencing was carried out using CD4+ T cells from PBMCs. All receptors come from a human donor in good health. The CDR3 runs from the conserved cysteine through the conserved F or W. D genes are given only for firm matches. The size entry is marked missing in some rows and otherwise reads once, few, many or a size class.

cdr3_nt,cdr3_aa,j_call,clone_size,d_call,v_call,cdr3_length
TGTGCCAGCAAAGGGGACTATCGCTCTGGGGCCAACGTCCTGACTTTC,CASKGDYRSGANVLTF,TRBJ2-6,.,TRBD2,TRBV2,16
TGTGCCAGCAGCTTATATTGGACTAGCGGGGGAACCTACGAGCAGTACTTC,CASSLYWTSGGTYEQYF,TRBJ2-7,.,TRBD2,TRBV7-2,17
TGCAGTGCTAACCAGCCCGCCGGTTACGGGCAGTACTTC,CSANQPAGYGQYF,TRBJ2-7,.,.,TRBV20-1,13
TGTGCCAGCAGTGAGACATCGGTGAATGAGCAGTTCTTC,CASSETSVNEQFF,TRBJ2-1,.,.,TRBV2,13
TGCGCCAGCGCCGCACAGGGGGGTGACATTCAGTACTTC,CASAAQGGDIQYF,TRBJ2-4,once,TRBD1,TRBV5-1,13
TGCAGTGCTAGAGATTCGTACGGCAACTATGGCTACACCTTC,CSARDSYGNYGYTF,TRBJ1-2,.,.,TRBV20-1,14
TGCAGCGTCCCAGTTTGGAACAATGAGCAGTTCTTC,CSVPVWNNEQFF,TRBJ2-1,.,.,TRBV29-1,12
TGTGCCAGCAGCGCCCGGGACAGGGACAATGAGCAGTTCTTC,CASSARDRDNEQFF,TRBJ2-1,.,TRBD1,TRBV5-6,14
TGTGCCAGCAGTTTTAACCTGGGGGGGGGCACAGATACGCAGTATTTT,CASSFNLGGGTDTQYF,TRBJ2-3,.,TRBD2,TRBV12-3/TRBV12-4,16
TGTGCCAGCAGTTGGGGGACTACCAGCACAGATACGCAGTATTTT,CASSWGTTSTDTQYF,TRBJ2-3,.,TRBD2,TRBV27,15
TGTGCCAGCAGGAACAGACATCATAACTATGGCTACACCTTC,CASRNRHHNYGYTF,TRBJ1-2,once,.,TRBV6-2/TRBV6-3,14
TGTGCCAGTAGTATAGGGACAGGCCCTAGCACAGATACGCAGTATTTT,CASSIGTGPSTDTQYF,TRBJ2-3,.,TRBD1,TRBV19,16
TGCAGCGTTGAAAGAGCAGATACGCAGTATTTT,CSVERADTQYF,TRBJ2-3,.,.,TRBV29-1,11
TGTGCCAGCAGTTACTCAACGGGCACGAACACCGGGGAGCTGTTTTTT,CASSYSTGTNTGELFF,TRBJ2-2,.,.,TRBV6-5,16
TGTGCCAGCAGCCCACGGACAGGGACTAATGAAAAACTGTTTTTT,CASSPRTGTNEKLFF,TRBJ1-4,.,TRBD1,TRBV7-8,15
TGTGCCAGTAGTCCGACCCGGGTTAGGACCGGGGAGCTGTTTTTT,CASSPTRVRTGELFF,TRBJ2-2,.,.,TRBV19,15
TGCAGTGCTAGATATGGGAACACTGAAGCTTTCTTT,CSARYGNTEAFF,TRBJ1-1,.,.,TRBV20-1,12
TGTGCCAGCAGCCAAGTCCTGGGAAACAATCAGCCCCAGCATTTT,CASSQVLGNNQPQHF,TRBJ1-5,once,.,TRBV3-1,15
TGTGCCAGCAGCCAAGCGGTGGATGGCTACACCTTC,CASSQAVDGYTF,TRBJ1-2,.,.,TRBV3-1,12
TGTGCCAGCAGCCCCCTGGTAGGAGCGTATAATGAGCAGTTCTTC,CASSPLVGAYNEQFF,TRBJ2-1,.,.,TRBV7-2,15
TGTGCCAGCAGCGTAGACGGTGGGGAGCGGGAGCAGTTCTTC,CASSVDGGEREQFF,TRBJ2-1,.,.,TRBV9,14
TGTGCCAGCAGTGAAGCCAATCCCTCTGGGGCCAACGTCCTGACTTTC,CASSEANPSGANVLTF,TRBJ2-6,.,.,TRBV25-1,16
TGTGCCAGCAGTTTGTGGGGGGGGTATGGCTACACCTTC,CASSLWGGYGYTF,TRBJ1-2,.,.,TRBV28,13
TGCAGCGTTCGGCTAGCGGGGGGAGAGACCCAGTACTTC,CSVRLAGGETQYF,TRBJ2-5,.,TRBD2,TRBV29-1,13
TGTGCCACCAGTGGTCGCCCCGGGGAGCTGTTTTTT,CATSGRPGELFF,TRBJ2-2,.,.,TRBV24-1,12
TGTGCCAGCAGCCGATACAGTGCAACTAATGAAAAACTGTTTTTT,CASSRYSATNEKLFF,TRBJ1-4,.,.,TRBV7-9,15
TGCAGTGCTCCCCTACAGGGTTCGTCCACCGGGGAGCTGTTTTTT,CSAPLQGSSTGELFF,TRBJ2-2,once,.,TRBV20-1,15
TGCAGCGTTGAAGGCTCTAGCGGGGGTACAGATACGCAGTATTTT,CSVEGSSGGTDTQYF,TRBJ2-3,.,TRBD2,TRBV29-1,15
TGTGCCGGGAAGCGGGGGTCGGATACGCAGTATTTT,CAGKRGSDTQYF,TRBJ2-3,.,TRBD2,TRBV30,12
TGTGCCAGCAGCTTTCCGGGGAACAATGAGCAGTTCTTC,CASSFPGNNEQFF,TRBJ2-1,.,.,TRBV5-4,13
TGTGCCAGCTCATTCTGGACGACGGGTGAGCAGTACTTC,CASSFWTTGEQYF,TRBJ2-7,once,.,TRBV18,13
TGTGCCAGCAGTCAGAGGCCCAATGAGCAGTTCTTC,CASSQRPNEQFF,TRBJ2-1,.,.,TRBV6-1,12
TGCAGTGCTAGAGTAATCGGCACCGCCTACGAGCAGTACTTC,CSARVIGTAYEQYF,TRBJ2-7,.,.,TRBV20-1,14
TGTGCCAGCAGCGTAGTTTCTCGGGAACCCCCGGACTTC,CASSVVSREPPDF,TRBJ2-5,.,.,TRBV9,13
TGCAGCGTTGGGAAATCTGGTGGAAACACCATATATTTT,CSVGKSGGNTIYF,TRBJ1-3,once,.,TRBV29-1,13
TGCAGCCCTGCCCTGTCGGGCTCCTACAATGAGCAGTTCTTC,CSPALSGSYNEQFF,TRBJ2-1,.,.,TRBV29-1,14
TGCGCCAGCAGCCAGGGGACAGGGGGCAGGACCTACGAGCAGTACTTC,CASSQGTGGRTYEQYF,TRBJ2-7,.,TRBD1,TRBV4-1,16
TGCGCCAGCAGCCAAGCCGGGATTTGGGCTGGAAACACCATATATTTT,CASSQAGIWAGNTIYF,TRBJ1-3,.,.,TRBV4-1,16
TGTGCCAGCGGACTAGCGGGGGGGGAGACCCAGTACTTC,CASGLAGGETQYF,TRBJ2-5,.,TRBD2,TRBV25-1,13
TGTGCCAGCAGTTTATCAGGGGGCAACAATCAGCCCCAGCATTTT,CASSLSGGNNQPQHF,TRBJ1-5,few,TRBD1,TRBV27,15
TGTGCCAGCAGCTTGTTGGGGGTAATAGGTTACAATGAGCAGTTCTTC,CASSLLGVIGYNEQFF,TRBJ2-1,.,.,TRBV5-4,16
TGTGCCAGCAGCTTGGAGAGGACAGGGTCCTACGAGCAGTACTTC,CASSLERTGSYEQYF,TRBJ2-7,.,TRBD1,TRBV5-4,15
TGTGCCAGCAGCCCCGGGCCGACGCCCTACGAGCAGTACTTC,CASSPGPTPYEQYF,TRBJ2-7,.,.,TRBV7-2,14
TGTGCCTGGATTGCAAAGGGCCTCCGAAATGAGCAGTTCTTC,CAWIAKGLRNEQFF,TRBJ2-1,.,.,TRBV30,14
TGTGCCAGCAGTTCCAACTATGGCTACACCTTC,CASSSNYGYTF,TRBJ1-2,.,.,TRBV28,11
TGTGCCATCGGGAGGCCGCACGGGAGGGCCTCTGATGAGCAGTTCTTC,CAIGRPHGRASDEQFF,TRBJ2-1,.,TRBD2,TRBV10-3,16
TGCAGCGTTGAAGAGCTGGGTGACTATGGCTACACCTTC,CSVEELGDYGYTF,TRBJ1-2,.,.,TRBV29-1,13
TGTGCCAGCAGCTCCGGAGATTCTAACTATGGCTACACCTTC,CASSSGDSNYGYTF,TRBJ1-2,.,.,TRBV6-5,14
TGTGCCAGCAGTGACCTCCAAGAGACCCAGTACTTC,CASSDLQETQYF,TRBJ2-5,.,.,TRBV6-1,12
TGTGCCACCAGCAGAGAAACAGTGGACAGGAGCTTTTATAGCAATCAGCCCCAGCATTTT,CATSRETVDRSFYSNQPQHF,TRBJ1-5,.,TRBD1,TRBV15,20
TGTGCCAGCAGCCCCCTTCGGAGACAGCCCCTAGCCAAAAACATTCAGTACTTC,CASSPLRRQPLAKNIQYF,TRBJ2-4,.,.,TRBV11-2,18
TGTGCCAGCAGCGGCGGAAGCCTCTACAATCAGCCCCAGCATTTT,CASSGGSLYNQPQHF,TRBJ1-5,.,.,TRBV28,15